What follows is one T cell receptor beta chain and its context. The record originates from a study of blood T cell repertoires in COVID-19. Study context: PBMCs, B-cell-depleted T cells, or T cells provided the cDNA or gDNA that made up the material.

In the source study's methods: Amplifying reference gene primers gave estimates of nucleated cell counts. TCRdb's table, derived via immunoSEQ multiplex PCR, lists solely in-frame clones and lacks some. V and J calls plus clone size are reproduced from that table; the DNA served to infer D and trimming. The sample consists of around 250,000 clones, roughly 83% of them appearing once. The CDR3 covers 14 residues. Losses at the gene ends were 6 bases for V and 4 bases for J; bases not matched to a gene: 8. Germline V gene data show CDR1 as MNHEY and CDR2 as SVGAGI. The clonotype comes from a man aged 55 to 70 who had recovered from COVID-19. V is TRBV6-5 and J is TRBJ1-2; TRBD1 aligns across 7 bases. The specimen sequenced was peripheral blood. The CDR3 sequence is CASRGQRFPYGYTF. The CDR3 DNA follows: TGTGCCAGCAGGGGACAGCGATTCCCCTATGGCTACACCTTC.